This passage covers 18 T cell receptor beta chains from one sample sequenced in a study of somatic mutations in cytotoxic T cells in rheumatoid arthritis. Generated by immunoSEQ multiplex PCR, the TCRdb table keeps only in-frame clones and is missing some. The table lists some 18,000 clones, 65% to 80% of them singletons. Sequenced input: CD8+ T cells sorted from blood. These receptors all come from an adult with rheumatoid arthritis.

The chain is built from TRBV10-2 and TRBJ2-6; D remains unclear. Germline lookup yields CDR1 WSHSY and CDR2 SAAADI. V lost 7 bases, J lost 2 bases, and 18 bases lay in between. The CDR3 spans 17 residues. CDR3 protein: CASIPGHQTPGANVLTF. The DNA for the CDR3 is TGCGCCAGCATCCCGGGTCACCAAACCCCTGGGGCCAACGTCCTGACTTTC.

The chain carries TRBV5-1 and TRBJ1-1; 10 bases are a match to TRBD1. The CDR3 has 14 amino acids. Trimming at V came to 4 bases and at J to 6 bases, leaving 6 bases not matched to a gene. Germline V lookup: CDR1 SGHRS, CDR2 YFSETQ. In nucleotides, the CDR3 is TGCGCCAGCAGCCTAGGACAGGGGGGTTCTGAAGCTTTCTTT. Translated: CASSLGQGGSEAFF.

This clone showed up just a few times. The chain combines TRBV28 with TRBJ2-1, with D possibly TRBD2 on 5 matching bases. CDR3 size: 17 residues. Looked up from germline, CDR1 is MDHEN and CDR2 is SYDVKM. V was clipped by 7 bases and J by 2 bases, with 21 bases between them. The CDR3 DNA reads as TGTGCCAGCAATCAACCCCGGGAAGGGCGAACCTACAATGAGCAGTTCTTC. This codes for CASNQPREGRTYNEQFF.

The rearrangement links TRBV7-6 to TRBJ1-2, with a tentative D call TRBD1 (6 bases). The V end was cut by 11 bases, the J end by 2 bases, with 12 bases between. The CDR3 runs 12 residues. Germline CDR1 and CDR2: SGHVS and FNYEAQ. The CDR3, as DNA: TGTGCCTCGGGTAGGGGGAACTATGGCTACACCTTC. This gives the protein CASGRGNYGYTF. Together with reference TRBV7-6 and TRBJ1-2, the CDR3 gives the full variable domain: GAGVSQSPRYKVTKRGQDVALRCDPISGHVSLYWYRQALGQGPEFLTYFNYEAQQDKSGLPNDRFSAERPEGSISTLTIQRTEQRDSAMYRCASGRGNYGYTFGSGTRLTVV.

The chain carries TRBV19 and TRBJ1-1; no clear D. V was trimmed by 5 bases and J by 0 bases, leaving 10 bases between them. Germline CDR1 reads LNHDA; CDR2 reads SQIVND (reference sequence). The CDR3 spans 14 residues. Here the CDR3 reads CASSVRIMNTEAFF. In DNA, the CDR3 is TGTGCCAGTAGTGTTCGTATCATGAACACTGAAGCTTTCTTT.

V gene TRBV4-1 combines with J gene TRBJ2-7, with D tentatively TRBD1 (5 bases). This CDR3 has 13 amino acids. V lost 4 bases, J lost 4 bases, and 11 bases lay in between. Germline V gene lookup returns CDR1 MGHRA and CDR2 YSYEKL. The CDR3 region is CASSPNQGYEQYF. In DNA form, the CDR3 reads TGCGCCAGCAGCCCCAACCAGGGTTACGAGCAGTACTTC.

V usage is TRBV2 and J usage is TRBJ2-3, with 8 bases that match TRBD1. With 3 bases clipped from V and 6 bases from J, the junction kept 8 bases outside the gene matches. Germline CDR1 reads SNHLY; CDR2 reads FYNNEI. CDR3 length: 15 amino acids. The CDR3 DNA reads TGTGCCAGCAGTGAGGGACAGGACAGCCAGGATACGCAGTATTTT. This sequence encodes CASSEGQDSQDTQYF.

A remark on this clone: The same CDR3 arises from other DNA sequences in this sample as well. V gene TRBV6-1 combines with J gene TRBJ1-1, with D maybe TRBD1 (5 bases). This CDR3 region has 16 residues. Trimming cost V 2 bases and J 4 bases, with 17 bases left between them. Per germline, CDR1 MNHNS and CDR2 SASEGT. The chain's CDR3 is CASSEWGSRGGTEAFF. The CDR3 DNA is TGTGCCAGCAGTGAATGGGGTAGTCGGGGCGGCACTGAAGCTTTCTTT.

The chain uses TRBV30 and TRBJ2-2; no firm D call. The CDR3 sequence is 12 residues long. Trimming took 2 bases from V and 4 from J, leaving 5 bases between them. Germline V gene data show CDR1 as GTSNPN and CDR2 as SVGIG (reference sequence). CDR3 nucleotides: TGTGCCTGGAGTCGGTCCACCGGGGAGCTGTTTTTT. This gives the protein CAWSRSTGELFF.

This clone was found a few times. The gene calls are TRBV9 and TRBJ2-5; no firm D call. V was cut by 4 bases and J by 1 base, with 5 bases left in between. Germline loops: CDR1 SGDLS, CDR2 YYNGEE. This CDR3 contains 12 residues. The CDR3, as DNA: TGTGCCAGCAGCACCACCCAAGAGACCCAGTACTTC. Translating it yields CASSTTQETQYF.

This clone has a single count. The V call is TRBV11-2, the J call TRBJ2-5; D uncertain. The CDR3 length is 13 residues. Trimming cost V 2 bases and J 1 base, with 5 bases left between them. Per the germline V gene, CDR1 is SGHAT and CDR2 is FQNNGV. The CDR3 is CASSLNTQETQYF. In DNA form, the CDR3 reads TGTGCCAGCAGCTTAAACACCCAAGAGACCCAGTACTTC. The variable domain in full, completed from reference TRBV11-2 and TRBJ2-5, reads EAGVAQSPRYKIIEKRQSVAFWCNPISGHATLYWYQQILGQGPKLLIQFQNNGVVDDSQLPKDRFSAERLKGVDSTLKIQPAKLEDSAVYLCASSLNTQETQYFGPGTRLLVL.

This clone turned up a few times. V is TRBV9 and J is TRBJ1-1, with 9 positions matching TRBD1. V trimming: 0 bases; J trimming: 6 bases; junction bases outside the gene matches: 9. The CDR3 runs to 16 residues. Germline CDR1 is SGDLS and CDR2 is YYNGEE. The CDR3 region has the DNA TGTGCCAGCAGCGTAGTCCCACAGGGGGCGAGGTCTGAAGCTTTCTTT. This translates into CASSVVPQGARSEAFF.

In its sample, this clone was seen a few times. The rearrangement joins TRBV4-1 to TRBJ1-1; tentative D call: TRBD1 (6 bases). The V and J ends lost 0 bases and 9 bases respectively, with 11 bases between them. The CDR3 runs 13 residues. Per germline, CDR1 MGHRA and CDR2 YSYEKL. The CDR3 DNA reads as TGCGCCAGCAGCCAAGATCGAGGGGGGCAAGCTTTCTTT. It yields the protein CASSQDRGGQAFF.

The rearrangement uses TRBV27 and TRBJ2-7; possibly TRBD1 for D (5 bases). The CDR3 contains 14 residues. Trimming pared 5 bases from V and 5 bases from J, leaving 16 bases between. The V gene's germline CDR1 is MNHEY and CDR2 SMNVEV (reference sequence). CDR3 residues: CASSPTDSIDEQYF. The CDR3 DNA is TGTGCCAGCAGTCCGACCGACAGCATTGACGAGCAGTACTTC.

This clone is labeled medium-sized. The gene calls are TRBV4-1 and TRBJ1-5; 9 bases fit TRBD1. The V gene's germline CDR1 is MGHRA and CDR2 YSYEKL. The CDR3 contains 16 residues. V was pared by 2 bases and J by 5 bases, with 7 bases of the junction left unmatched. CDR3 amino acids: CASSQMGQGMDQPQHF. The CDR3 DNA reads TGCGCCAGCAGCCAAATGGGACAGGGAATGGATCAGCCCCAGCATTTT.

The chain carries TRBV6-5 and TRBJ1-4; no clear D. Trimming cost V 9 bases and J 8 bases, with 10 bases left between them. The CDR3 is 11 residues long. Germline V gene lookup returns CDR1 MNHEY and CDR2 SVGAGI. The CDR3 protein is CARIIEEKLFF. The CDR3 nucleotides read TGTGCCAGGATAATCGAGGAAAAACTGTTTTTT.

The V call is TRBV7-8, the J call TRBJ2-3; D is unclear. Germline values: CDR1 SGHVS, CDR2 FQNEAQ. V gave up 5 bases and J gave up 4 bases, with 10 bases separating them. The CDR3 spans 13 residues. The CDR3 loop reads CASSTYSADTQYF. The CDR3 DNA reads as TGTGCCAGCAGCACCTATAGTGCAGATACGCAGTATTTT.

V and J are TRBV30 and TRBJ1-4; D unclear. The CDR3 sequence is 12 residues long. The germline V gene has CDR1 GTSNPN and CDR2 SVGIG (reference sequence). The V gene lost 7 bases and the J gene lost 6 bases, with 12 bases spanning the gap. CDR3 region: CASGGGDEKLFF. CDR3 in DNA: TGTGCCTCGGGCGGAGGAGATGAAAAACTGTTTTTT.